This note documents a single TCR beta chain sequence. Antigen specificity is unknown. Template material for amplifying TCR beta CDR3 regions consisted of RNA transcripts. Researchers ran a first-round RT-PCR on the TCR CDR3 using the HTBI primer set. Via MiXCR, TCRdb re-called the multiplex PCR reads, giving one row per CDR3 protein. The sample shows roughly 510,000 distinct CDR3 sequences, about a fifth of them seen only once. Trimming cost V 5 bases and J 7 bases, with 11 bases left between them. The germline gives CDR1 MDHEN, CDR2 SYDVKM. The CDR3 runs to 12 residues. This entry comes from a study of T cells in Graves' hyperthyroidism and ophthalmopathy. Study-wide results and caveats: Before onset, by a median of approximately 6.8 months, the model predicted ophthalmopathy.

Sequencing was carried out using blood. This receptor was obtained from a man aged 18 to 29 with Graves' hyperthyroidism. This chain uses TRBV28 with TRBJ1-2; possible D gene TRBD1, 5 bases. The CDR3 region has the DNA TGTGCCAGCAGTCTACAGGAGAGTGGCTACACCTTC. This encodes CASSLQESGYTF.